This T cell receptor (beta chain) emerged from a study of blood T cell repertoires in COVID-19. For the study at large: Sites in the United States, Italy and Spain provided acute and convalescent COVID-19 samples. T cells, B-cell-depleted T cells, or PBMCs supplied cDNA or gDNA.

Generated by immunoSEQ multiplex PCR, the TCRdb table keeps only in-frame clones and is missing some. The sample carries roughly 250,000 clones, over 75% recorded once. CDR1 is GTSNPN, CDR2 SVGIG, per germline (reference sequence). Trimming took off 0 bases at V and 4 bases at J, with 4 bases between the two ends. This CDR3 is built from 12 residues. The sequence derives from a woman aged 25 to 39 with acute or convalescent COVID-19. The sequencing sample was made of peripheral blood. The rearrangement joins TRBV30 to TRBJ1-3; no reliable D call. The CDR3 is CAWSVLGNTIYF. CDR3 DNA: TGTGCCTGGAGTGTACTAGGAAACACCATATATTTT.